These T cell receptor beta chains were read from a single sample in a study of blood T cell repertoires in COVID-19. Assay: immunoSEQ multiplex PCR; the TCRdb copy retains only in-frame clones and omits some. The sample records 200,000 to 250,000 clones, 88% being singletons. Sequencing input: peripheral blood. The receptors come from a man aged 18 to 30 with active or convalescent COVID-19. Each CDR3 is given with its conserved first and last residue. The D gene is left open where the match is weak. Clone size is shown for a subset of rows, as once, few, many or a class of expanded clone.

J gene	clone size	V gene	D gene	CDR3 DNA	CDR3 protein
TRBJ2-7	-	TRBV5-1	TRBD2	TGCGCCAGCAGCTTGACCGGGAGGGCCTCCTACGAGCAGTACTTC	CASSLTGRASYEQYF
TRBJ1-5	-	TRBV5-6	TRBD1	TGTGCCAGCAGCTTGGGAAGCGGGACAGGGAATCAGCCCCAGCATTTT	CASSLGSGTGNQPQHF
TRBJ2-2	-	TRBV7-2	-	TGTGCCAGCAGCTTCCGGGGGTCAACCGGGGAGCTGTTTTTT	CASSFRGSTGELFF
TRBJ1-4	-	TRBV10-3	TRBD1	TGTGCCATCAGTGGTGGACAGGGAGGTCACGAAAAACTGTTTTTT	CAISGGQGGHEKLFF
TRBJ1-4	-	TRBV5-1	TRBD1	TGCGCCAGCAGCCAACCGGGACAGAATGAAAAACTGTTTTTT	CASSQPGQNEKLFF
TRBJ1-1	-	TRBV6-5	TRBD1	TGTGCCAGCAGGATACAGGGGCCTGAAGCTTTCTTT	CASRIQGPEAFF
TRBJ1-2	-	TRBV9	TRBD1	TGTGCCAGCAGCGTCGGACAGGCAGCTAACTATGGCTACACCTTC	CASSVGQAANYGYTF
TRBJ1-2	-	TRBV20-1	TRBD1	TGCAGTGCCATACAGGGGGTCTTC	CSAIQGVF
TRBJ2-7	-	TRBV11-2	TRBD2	TGTGCCAGCAGCTTAGTTATGACTAGCGGAACATACGAGCAGTACTTC	CASSLVMTSGTYEQYF
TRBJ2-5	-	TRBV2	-	TGTGCCAACCCCCCTCAGGGTTCCCGGGAGACCCAGTACTTC	CANPPQGSRETQYF
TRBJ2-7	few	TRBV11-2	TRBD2	TGTGCCAGCAGCTTAGCTAGCGGGGGATTTTCCTACGAGCAGTACTTC	CASSLASGGFSYEQYF
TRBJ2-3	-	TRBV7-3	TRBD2	TGTGCCAGCAGCGCTATAGCGGGAGGGCGCGGGGGCACAGATCGGGGTACGCAGTATTTT	CASSAIAGGRGGTDRGTQYF
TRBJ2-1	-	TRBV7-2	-	TGTGCCAGCAGCCCCGCTAGAGAGCAGTTCTTC	CASSPAREQFF
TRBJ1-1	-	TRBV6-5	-	TGTGCCAGCAACCCGACAGGCATGAACACTGAAGCTTTCTTT	CASNPTGMNTEAFF
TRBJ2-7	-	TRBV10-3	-	TGTGCCATCAGTGTTCACGGGACCTACGAGCAGTACTTC	CAISVHGTYEQYF
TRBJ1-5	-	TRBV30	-	TGTGCCTGGAGTGTCAACACAGGGAATCAGCCCCAGCATTTT	CAWSVNTGNQPQHF
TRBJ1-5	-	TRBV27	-	TGTGCCAGCAGTCCCGGGGGGGCTGGAAGCCGCAATCAGCCCCAGCATTTT	CASSPGGAGSRNQPQHF
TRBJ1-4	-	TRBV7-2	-	TGTGCCAGCAGCTTTCTCACGGGAATTGAAAAACTGTTTTTT	CASSFLTGIEKLFF
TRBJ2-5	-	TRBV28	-	TGTGCCAGCAGTACAGTCATAGAGACCCAGTACTTC	CASSTVIETQYF
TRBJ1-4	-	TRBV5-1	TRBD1	TGCGCCAGCAGCCCGGGGACAGGGGGTGAAAAACTGTTTTTT	CASSPGTGGEKLFF
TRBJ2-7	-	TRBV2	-	TGTGCCAGCACCGCCAAGCGAAACGTCCACGAGCAGTACTTC	CASTAKRNVHEQYF
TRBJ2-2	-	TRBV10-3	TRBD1	TGTGCCATCAGGCCCGGGTCCGGGACAGGGAACACCGGGGAGCTGTTTTTT	CAIRPGSGTGNTGELFF
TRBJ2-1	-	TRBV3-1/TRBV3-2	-	TGTGCCAGCAGCCAAGAGGTCCAGCACAGCTCCTACAATGAGCAGTTCTTC	CASSQEVQHSSYNEQFF
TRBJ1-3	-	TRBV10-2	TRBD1	TGCGCCAGCAGTGAGTCCCGGGGACAGGGAAACACCATATATTTT	CASSESRGQGNTIYF
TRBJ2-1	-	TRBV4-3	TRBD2	TGCGCCAGCAGCCAAGCTCTAGCGGGGTTATACAATGAGCAGTTCTTC	CASSQALAGLYNEQFF
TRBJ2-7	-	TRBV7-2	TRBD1	TGTGCCAGCAGCTTTGGGACAGGGGGGACCAAATCCTACGAGCAGTACTTC	CASSFGTGGTKSYEQYF
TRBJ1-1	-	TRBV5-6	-	TGTGCCAGCAGCTTGTTCCGGGACATCAGCAGATCGAACACTGAAGCTTTCTTT	CASSLFRDISRSNTEAFF
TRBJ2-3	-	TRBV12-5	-	TGTGCTAGTGGCGGCGGGGCTAGCGGCACAGATACGCAGTATTTT	CASGGGASGTDTQYF
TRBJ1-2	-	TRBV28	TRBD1	TGTGCCAGCAGTTCCGGGACAGGGAACTATGGCTACACCTTC	CASSSGTGNYGYTF
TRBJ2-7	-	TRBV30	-	TGTGCCTGGAGTCCGGGACTCTCAGCCTACGAGCAGTACTTC	CAWSPGLSAYEQYF
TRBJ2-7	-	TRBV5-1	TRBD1	TGCGCCAGCAGAACCGGGACAGAAACATCCTACGAGCAGTACTTC	CASRTGTETSYEQYF
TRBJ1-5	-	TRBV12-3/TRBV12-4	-	TGTGCCAGCAGCCGCATAGGGGCCCAGCATTTT	CASSRIGAQHF
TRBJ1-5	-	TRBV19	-	TGTGCCAGTCACTATAGCAATCAGCCCCAGCATTTT	CASHYSNQPQHF
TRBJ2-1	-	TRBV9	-	TGTGCCAGCAGCCCACTTAGCTCCTACAATGAGCAGTTCTTC	CASSPLSSYNEQFF
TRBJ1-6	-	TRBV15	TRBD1	TGTGCCACCAGCGGCGGGACAGTAAATTCACCCCTCCACTTT	CATSGGTVNSPLHF
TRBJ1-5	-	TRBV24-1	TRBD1	TGTGCCACCAGTGATGCCGGGACAGGGGATAATCAGCCCCAGCATTTT	CATSDAGTGDNQPQHF
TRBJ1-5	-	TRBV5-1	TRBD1	TGCGCCAGCAGTACGAACTGGTCGGACAGGGTCCCCAATCAGCCCCAGCATTTT	CASSTNWSDRVPNQPQHF
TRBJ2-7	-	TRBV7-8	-	TGTGCCAGCAGCTTCGTCCGGGAGACAAAGACCTACGAGCAGTACTTC	CASSFVRETKTYEQYF
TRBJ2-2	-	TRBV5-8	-	TGTGCCATCGGACAGTCGAGGACCGGGGAGCTGTTTTTT	CAIGQSRTGELFF
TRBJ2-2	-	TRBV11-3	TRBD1	TGTGCCAGCAGCCAGACGACAGGGGCCGTCACCGGGGAGCTGTTTTTT	CASSQTTGAVTGELFF
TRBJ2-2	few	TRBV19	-	TGTGCCAGTGCGGTTGCGAACACCGGGGAGCTGTTTTTT	CASAVANTGELFF
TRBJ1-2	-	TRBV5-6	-	TGTGCCAGCAGCCTAGGGGGAAACTATGGCTACACCTTC	CASSLGGNYGYTF
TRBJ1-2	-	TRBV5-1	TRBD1	TGCGCCAGCAGCTTGGGGACAGGGTACGGCTACACCTTC	CASSLGTGYGYTF
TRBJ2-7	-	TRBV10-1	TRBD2	TGCGCCAGCAGTCAGAGGACTAGCGGGACTTTGGGCAGCGAGCAGTACTTC	CASSQRTSGTLGSEQYF
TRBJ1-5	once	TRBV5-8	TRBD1	TGTGCCAGCAGCTTCTTATACAGGGGCACAAATCAGCCCCAGCATTTT	CASSFLYRGTNQPQHF
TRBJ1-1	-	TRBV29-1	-	TGCAGCGCCAGGGAGGGCACTGAAGCTTTCTTT	CSAREGTEAFF
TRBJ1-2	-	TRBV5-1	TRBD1	TGCGCCAGCAGCCACGGACAGGGACGGAACTATGGCTACACCTTC	CASSHGQGRNYGYTF
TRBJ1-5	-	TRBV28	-	TGTGCCAGCAGCCGGGGAGGGAGCAATCAGCCCCAGCATTTT	CASSRGGSNQPQHF
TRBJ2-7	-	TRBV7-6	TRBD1	TGTGCCAGCAGCTTAGCTGCCAGGACAGGGGTCGAGCAGTACTTC	CASSLAARTGVEQYF
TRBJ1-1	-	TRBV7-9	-	TGTGCCAGCAGCTTAGTCGGGAACACTGAAGCTTTCTTT	CASSLVGNTEAFF
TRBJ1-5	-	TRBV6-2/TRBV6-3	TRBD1	TGTGCCAGCAGTTATAAGGGGGCGCCGGGCAATCAGCCCCAGCATTTT	CASSYKGAPGNQPQHF